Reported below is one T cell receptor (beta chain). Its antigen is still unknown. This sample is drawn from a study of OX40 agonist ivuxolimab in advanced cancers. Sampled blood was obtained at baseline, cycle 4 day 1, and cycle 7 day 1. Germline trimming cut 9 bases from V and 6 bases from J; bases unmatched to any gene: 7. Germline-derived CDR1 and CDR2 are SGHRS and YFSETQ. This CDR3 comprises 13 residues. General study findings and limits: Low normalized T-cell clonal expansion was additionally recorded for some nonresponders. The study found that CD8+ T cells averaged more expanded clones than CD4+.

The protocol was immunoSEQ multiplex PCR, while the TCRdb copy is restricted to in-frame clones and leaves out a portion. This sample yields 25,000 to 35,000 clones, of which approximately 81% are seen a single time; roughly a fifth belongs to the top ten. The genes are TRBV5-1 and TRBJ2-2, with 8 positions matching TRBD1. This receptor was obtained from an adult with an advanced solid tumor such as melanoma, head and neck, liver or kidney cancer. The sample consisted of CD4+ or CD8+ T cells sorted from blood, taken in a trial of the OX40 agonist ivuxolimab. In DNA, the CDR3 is TGCGCCACGACGGACAGGGTCGCCGGGGAGCTGTTTTTT. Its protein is CATTDRVAGELFF.